The clone carrying this T cell receptor (beta chain) was seen a handful of times. What it binds is unknown. These data are taken from a study of cytomegalovirus exposure and HLA in healthy donors. General observations from the study: Excluded were some V segments that proved indistinguishable, including TRBV6-2 and TRBV6-3.

The PCR was carried out with 60 Vbeta primers and 13 Jbeta primers. Libraries were prepared by immunoSEQ multiplex PCR; TCRdb keeps only in-frame clonotypes and omits some of them. The sample includes 95,000 to 150,000 clones, over 60% of them seen just once. V lost 4 bases, J lost 8 bases, and 9 bases stayed unmatched. Germline loops: CDR1 MNHEY, CDR2 SVGAGI. This CDR3 has 15 residues. V gene TRBV6-5 combines with J gene TRBJ2-1; 9 bases match TRBD2. Sequencing was done on a sample of PBMCs. This receptor was identified in a man aged 18-30 years in good health and CMV-seronegative. CDR3 residues: CASSSERGVWDEQFF. CDR3 nucleotide sequence: TGTGCCAGCAGTTCGGAGCGGGGGGTTTGGGATGAGCAGTTCTTC.